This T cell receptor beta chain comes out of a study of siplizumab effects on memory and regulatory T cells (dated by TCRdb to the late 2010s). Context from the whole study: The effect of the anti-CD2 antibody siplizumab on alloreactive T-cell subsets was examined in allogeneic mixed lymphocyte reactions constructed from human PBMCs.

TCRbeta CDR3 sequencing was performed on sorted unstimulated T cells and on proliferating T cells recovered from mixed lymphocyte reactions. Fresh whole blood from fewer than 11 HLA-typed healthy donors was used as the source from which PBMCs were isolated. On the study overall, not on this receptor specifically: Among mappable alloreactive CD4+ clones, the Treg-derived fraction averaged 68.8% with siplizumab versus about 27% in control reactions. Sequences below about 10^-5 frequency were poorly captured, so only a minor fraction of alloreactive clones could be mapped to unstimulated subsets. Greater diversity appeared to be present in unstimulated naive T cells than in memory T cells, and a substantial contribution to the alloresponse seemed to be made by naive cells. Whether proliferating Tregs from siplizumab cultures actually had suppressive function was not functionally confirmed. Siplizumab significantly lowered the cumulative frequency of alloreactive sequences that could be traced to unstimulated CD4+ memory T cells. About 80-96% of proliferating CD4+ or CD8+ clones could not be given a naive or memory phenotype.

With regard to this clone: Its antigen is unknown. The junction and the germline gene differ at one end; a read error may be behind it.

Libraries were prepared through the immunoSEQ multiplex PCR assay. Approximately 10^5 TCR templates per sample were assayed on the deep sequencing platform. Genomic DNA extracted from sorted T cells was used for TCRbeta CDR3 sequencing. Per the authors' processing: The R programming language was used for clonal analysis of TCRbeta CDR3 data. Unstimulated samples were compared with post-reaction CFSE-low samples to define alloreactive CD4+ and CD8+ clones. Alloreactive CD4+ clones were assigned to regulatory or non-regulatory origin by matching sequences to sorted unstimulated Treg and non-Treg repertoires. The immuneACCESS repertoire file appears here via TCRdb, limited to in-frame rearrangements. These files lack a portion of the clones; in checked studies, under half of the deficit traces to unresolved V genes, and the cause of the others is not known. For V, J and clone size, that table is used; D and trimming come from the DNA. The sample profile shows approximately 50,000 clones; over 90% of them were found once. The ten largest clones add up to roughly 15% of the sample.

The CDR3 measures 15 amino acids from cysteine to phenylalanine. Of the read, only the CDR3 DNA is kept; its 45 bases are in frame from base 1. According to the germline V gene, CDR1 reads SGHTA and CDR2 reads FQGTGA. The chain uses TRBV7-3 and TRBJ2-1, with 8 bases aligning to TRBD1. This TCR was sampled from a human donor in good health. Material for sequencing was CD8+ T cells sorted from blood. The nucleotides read TGTGCCAGCAGCTTAGTCCAGGGGGCGTACAATAAGCAGTTCTTC. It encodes CASSLVQGAYNKQFF. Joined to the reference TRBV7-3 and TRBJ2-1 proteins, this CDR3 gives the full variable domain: GAGVSQTPSNKVTEKGKYVELRCDPISGHTALYWYRQSLGQGPEFLIYFQGTGAADDSGLPNDRFFAVRPEGSVSTLKIQRTERGDSAVYLCASSLVQGAYNKQFFGPGTRLTVL.